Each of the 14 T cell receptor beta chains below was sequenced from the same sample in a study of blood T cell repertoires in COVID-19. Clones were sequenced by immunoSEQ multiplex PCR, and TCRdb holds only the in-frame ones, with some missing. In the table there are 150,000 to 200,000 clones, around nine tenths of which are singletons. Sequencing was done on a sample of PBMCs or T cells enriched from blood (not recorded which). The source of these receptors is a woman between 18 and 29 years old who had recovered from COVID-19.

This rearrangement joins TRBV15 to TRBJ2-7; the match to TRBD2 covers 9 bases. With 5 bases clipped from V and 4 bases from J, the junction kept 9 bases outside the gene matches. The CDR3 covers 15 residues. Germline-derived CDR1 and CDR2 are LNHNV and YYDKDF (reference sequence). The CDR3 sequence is CATSRASGEIYEQYF. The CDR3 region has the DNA TGTGCCACCAGCCGAGCTAGCGGGGAAATTTACGAGCAGTACTTC.

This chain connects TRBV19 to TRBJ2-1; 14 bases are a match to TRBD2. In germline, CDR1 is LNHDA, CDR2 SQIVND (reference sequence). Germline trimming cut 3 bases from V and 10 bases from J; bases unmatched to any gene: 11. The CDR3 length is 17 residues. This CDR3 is CASSITRLAGGSVEQFF. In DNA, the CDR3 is TGTGCCAGTAGTATCACCAGACTAGCGGGAGGGTCCGTGGAGCAGTTCTTC.

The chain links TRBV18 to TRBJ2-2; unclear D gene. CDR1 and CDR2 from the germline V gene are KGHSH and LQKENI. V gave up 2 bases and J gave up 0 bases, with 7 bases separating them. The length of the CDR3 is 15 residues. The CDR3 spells CASSPGGANTGELFF. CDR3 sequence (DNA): TGTGCCAGCTCACCAGGCGGAGCGAACACCGGGGAGCTGTTTTTT.

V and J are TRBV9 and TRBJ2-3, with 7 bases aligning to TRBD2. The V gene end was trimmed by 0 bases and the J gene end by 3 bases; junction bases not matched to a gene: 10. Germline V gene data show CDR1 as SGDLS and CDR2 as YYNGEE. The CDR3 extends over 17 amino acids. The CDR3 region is CASSVGDSGGRTDTQYF. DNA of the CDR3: TGTGCCAGCAGCGTAGGGGACTCCGGCGGGAGAACAGATACGCAGTATTTT.

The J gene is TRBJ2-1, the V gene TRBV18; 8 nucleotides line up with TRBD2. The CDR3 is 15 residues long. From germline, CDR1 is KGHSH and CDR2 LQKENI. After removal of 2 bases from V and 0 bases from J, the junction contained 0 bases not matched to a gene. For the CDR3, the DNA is TGTGCCAGCTCACCAACTAGCGGCTCCTACAATGAGCAGTTCTTC. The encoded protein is CASSPTSGSYNEQFF.

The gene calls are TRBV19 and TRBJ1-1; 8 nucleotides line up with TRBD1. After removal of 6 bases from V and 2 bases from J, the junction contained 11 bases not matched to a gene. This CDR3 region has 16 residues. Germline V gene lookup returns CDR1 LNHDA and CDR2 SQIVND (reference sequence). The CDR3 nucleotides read TGTGCCAGTAGACCGCCCGGCAGGGGGCGAAACACTGAAGCTTTCTTT. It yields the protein CASRPPGRGRNTEAFF. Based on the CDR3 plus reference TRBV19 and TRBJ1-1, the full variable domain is DGGITQSPKYLFRKEGQNVTLSCEQNLNHDAMYWYRQDPGQGLRLIYYSQIVNDFQKGDIAEGYSVSREKKESFPLTVTSAQKNPTAFYLCASRPPGRGRNTEAFFGQGTRLTVV.

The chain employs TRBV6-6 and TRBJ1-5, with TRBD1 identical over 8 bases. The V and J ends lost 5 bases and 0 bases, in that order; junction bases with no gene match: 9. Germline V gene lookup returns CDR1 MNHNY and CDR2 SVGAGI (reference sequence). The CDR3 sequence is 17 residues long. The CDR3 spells CASSPRQGAYSNQPQHF. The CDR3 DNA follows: TGTGCCAGCAGTCCCCGCCAGGGGGCTTATAGCAATCAGCCCCAGCATTTT.

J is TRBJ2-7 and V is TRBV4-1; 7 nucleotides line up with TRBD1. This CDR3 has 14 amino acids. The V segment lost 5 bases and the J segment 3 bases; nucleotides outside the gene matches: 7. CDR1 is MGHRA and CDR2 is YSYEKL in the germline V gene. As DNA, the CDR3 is TGCGCCAGCAGCTACGACAGGGTTCTCTACGAGCAGTACTTC. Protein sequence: CASSYDRVLYEQYF.

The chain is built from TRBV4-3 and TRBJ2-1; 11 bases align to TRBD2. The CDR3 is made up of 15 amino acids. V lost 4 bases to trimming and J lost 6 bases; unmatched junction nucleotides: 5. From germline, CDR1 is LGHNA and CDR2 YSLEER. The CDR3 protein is CASSPRLAGSNEQFF. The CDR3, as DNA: TGCGCCAGCAGCCCCCGACTAGCGGGAAGCAATGAGCAGTTCTTC.

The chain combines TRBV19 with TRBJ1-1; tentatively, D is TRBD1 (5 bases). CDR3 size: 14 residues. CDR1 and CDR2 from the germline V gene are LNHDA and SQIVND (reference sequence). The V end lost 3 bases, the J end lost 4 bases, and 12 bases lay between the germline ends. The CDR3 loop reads CASSIPGGGTEAFF. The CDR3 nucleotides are TGTGCCAGTAGTATCCCCGGCGGGGGCACTGAAGCTTTCTTT.

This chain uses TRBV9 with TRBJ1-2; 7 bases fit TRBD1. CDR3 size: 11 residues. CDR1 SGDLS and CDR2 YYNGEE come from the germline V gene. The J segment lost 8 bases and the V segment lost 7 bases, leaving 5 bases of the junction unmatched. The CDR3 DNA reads TGTGCCAGCGGGCCCAGGGGGGGCTACACCTTC. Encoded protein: CASGPRGGYTF.

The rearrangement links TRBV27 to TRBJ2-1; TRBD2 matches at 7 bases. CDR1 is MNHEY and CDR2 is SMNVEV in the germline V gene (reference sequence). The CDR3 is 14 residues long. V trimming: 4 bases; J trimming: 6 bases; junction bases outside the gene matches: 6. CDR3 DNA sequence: TGTGCCAGCAGTTCGACTAGCCGGGGCAATGAGCAGTTCTTC. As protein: CASSSTSRGNEQFF.

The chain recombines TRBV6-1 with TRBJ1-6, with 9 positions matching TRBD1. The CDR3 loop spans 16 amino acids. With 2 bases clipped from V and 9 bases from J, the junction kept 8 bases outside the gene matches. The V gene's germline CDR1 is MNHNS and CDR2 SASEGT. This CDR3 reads CASSEWAGQGSSPLHF. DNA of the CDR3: TGTGCCAGCAGTGAATGGGCGGGACAGGGTTCTTCACCCCTCCACTTT.

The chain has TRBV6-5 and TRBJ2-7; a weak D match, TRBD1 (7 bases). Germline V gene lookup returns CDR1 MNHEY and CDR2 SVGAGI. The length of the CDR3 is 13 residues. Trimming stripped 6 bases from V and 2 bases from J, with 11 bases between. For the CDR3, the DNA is TGTGCCAGCAGAGCAGGGGGGCCCTACGAGCAGTACTTC. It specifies CASRAGGPYEQYF.